These T cell receptor beta chains were read from a single sample in a study of identical twins. TCRdb itself ran the 5' RACE reads through MiXCR, one entry per CDR3 protein. The table records some 500,000 distinct CDR3 sequences, 22% of them present only once. The same sample was also studied in work on T cells expressing NK-cell markers.

The material sequenced was CD4+ T cells sorted from blood. The receptors derive from a woman aged 18-29 years in good health. CDR3s include the opening cysteine and the closing phenylalanine or tryptophan. Each record gives: J gene, V gene, CDR3 protein.

TRBJ2-5 | TRBV3-1 | CASCQGASGRYRETQYF
TRBJ1-6 | TRBV5-5 | CASSWTFAVYNSPLHF
TRBJ2-1 | TRBV11-2 | CASSPGTSGYNEQFF
TRBJ2-5 | TRBV7-6 | CASSLAPNSGGFLETQYF
TRBJ2-2 | TRBV7-9 | CASSFNQPGELFF
TRBJ2-7 | TRBV11-2 | CASSLAARNTYEQYF
TRBJ2-5 | TRBV20-1 | CSVPLQETQYF
TRBJ2-1 | TRBV20-1 | CSARGGTSGYNEQFF
TRBJ2-3 | TRBV20-1 | CSASRTSGTPDTQYF
TRBJ2-7 | TRBV5-4 | CASSRDRGMYEQYF
TRBJ2-7 | TRBV10-1 | CAIILPTTGTANYEQYF
TRBJ1-1 | TRBV19 | CASSIPGNTEAFF
TRBJ2-7 | TRBV20-1 | CSARLYGSYEQYF
TRBJ2-2 | TRBV9 | CASNSISGPAGELFF
TRBJ2-7 | TRBV12-3/TRBV12-4 | CASSSRPGLGSEQYF
TRBJ2-5 | TRBV20-1 | CSPITTGETQYF
TRBJ2-3 | TRBV12-3/TRBV12-4 | CASSFGGRGYSDTQYF
TRBJ2-4 | TRBV10-3 | CAISDPTGGLGKNIQYF
TRBJ2-1 | TRBV7-2 | CASRRWTSGSLNEQFF
TRBJ1-2 | TRBV5-1 | CASSGPGPITGYTF
TRBJ2-7 | TRBV20-1 | CSARGARSLGEQYF
TRBJ2-1 | TRBV6-2/TRBV6-3 | CASRRREAEQFF
TRBJ2-1 | TRBV20-1 | CSVASWSYNEQFF
TRBJ1-5 | TRBV5-1 | CASSPESGFGQPQHF
TRBJ1-1 | TRBV7-2 | CASSLGGVGNTEAFF
TRBJ1-1 | TRBV12-3/TRBV12-4 | CASRSGTANTEAFF
TRBJ2-7 | TRBV20-1 | CSASPSGSDREQYF
TRBJ1-5 | TRBV28 | CASRPSNQPQHF
TRBJ2-1 | TRBV9 | CASSVVSGGANEQFF
TRBJ2-5 | TRBV25-1 | CASSEARGRETQYF
TRBJ1-5 | TRBV30 | CAWSAQDQPQHF
TRBJ2-4 | TRBV12-3/TRBV12-4 | CASSHRSQGAKNIQYF
TRBJ1-5 | TRBV20-1 | CSAPTVNQPQHF
TRBJ2-7 | TRBV12-3/TRBV12-4 | CASSRVDRGHYEQYF
TRBJ2-1 | TRBV20-1 | CSASPWGGEQFF
TRBJ2-7 | TRBV12-5 | CATAVGGQGYEQYF
TRBJ2-7 | TRBV7-6 | CASSLELRDGGDF
TRBJ2-1 | TRBV29-1 | CSVSGTSGDEQFF
TRBJ2-5 | TRBV6-1 | CASSFLSVRETQYF
TRBJ1-1 | TRBV6-5 | CASTSEAFF
TRBJ2-7 | TRBV21-1 | CARGVVPDEQYF
TRBJ2-1 | TRBV5-5 | CASSFAGSYNEQFF